The 2 T cell receptor beta chains in this list originate from one sample, sequenced in a study of blood T cell repertoires in COVID-19. This table comes from immunoSEQ multiplex PCR, and its TCRdb copy is limited to in-frame clones, with some not included. The repertoire includes more than 35,000 clones, approximately 79% of them detected once, and approximately 23% sits in the top ten. The sequencing sample was made of peripheral blood. The source of these receptors is a man in his sixties or seventies with acute or convalescent COVID-19.

In this sample, this clone turned up a few times. The chain combines TRBV4-2 with TRBJ2-7; the D gene is possibly TRBD1 (5 bases). The length of the CDR3 is 17 residues. Per germline, CDR1 LGHNA and CDR2 YNFKEQ. Trimming removed 0 bases from V and 2 bases from J, with 17 bases in between. Here the CDR3 reads CASSQDQEGRATYEQYF. The CDR3 DNA reads as TGTGCCAGCAGCCAAGATCAGGAAGGCAGGGCCACCTACGAGCAGTACTTC.

This clone was observed a few times. The chain combines TRBV12-5 with TRBJ2-3; D is ambiguous. CDR3 length equals 15 residues. CDR1 is LGHNT, CDR2 FRNRAP, per germline. V lost 1 base to trimming and J lost 0 bases, with 8 bases between them. For the CDR3, the DNA is TGTGCTAGTGGTTTGGGGAAGACTAGCACAGATACGCAGTATTTT. Residues: CASGLGKTSTDTQYF.